The clone carrying this TCR beta chain has a single count. The record originates from a study of T cell changes during pregnancy in multiple sclerosis. The data were produced by immunoSEQ multiplex PCR, yet TCRdb's version contains in-frame clones alone and is incomplete. Of about 70,000 clones listed, around 94% are singletons. CDR3 length equals 12 residues. The sequenced sample was peripheral blood, obtained in the third trimester of pregnancy. This receptor was obtained from a female donor with multiple sclerosis, enrolled in a pregnancy study. The genes are TRBV21-1 and TRBJ1-1; TRBD1 is the table's D call, not checked against the DNA. TRBV21-1 has pseudogene status. The CDR3 coding sequence is TGTGCCAGCAGCTTAGGGGGCTCTGAAGCTTTCTTT. Amino acid sequence: CASSLGGSEAFF.